This T cell receptor (beta chain) was found in a study of cytomegalovirus exposure and HLA in healthy donors. The PCR was carried out with 60 Vbeta primers and 13 Jbeta primers. Generated by immunoSEQ multiplex PCR, the TCRdb table keeps only in-frame clones and is missing some. Of more than 65,000 clones listed, roughly 74% are singletons. Worth noting for this clone: Its target is unknown.

This CDR3 is built from 13 residues. V shed 2 bases and J shed 4 bases, with 9 bases lying between them. CDR1 SGHNT and CDR2 YYREEE come from the germline V gene (reference sequence). General study points: Cytomegalovirus association was assigned to under 200 TCR beta chains. Specific recognition of CMV antigens was confirmed in vitro for a few chains (all CMV-associated). Approximately 17,000 TCR beta sequences were associated with HLA alleles at 0.05 false discovery rate in a later analysis. Roughly uniform sequencing depth across donors was assumed, possibly incorrectly.

Specimen: PBMCs. The source is a woman aged 60 to 75 in good health and CMV-seropositive. V is TRBV5-4 and J is TRBJ1-1, with D uncertain. CDR3 coding DNA: TGTGCCAGCAGCTTTGTGGAGGGCACTGAAGCTTTCTTT. This encodes CASSFVEGTEAFF.